The sequence of this T cell receptor beta chain was determined in a study of blood T cell repertoires in COVID-19. Study-level background: The United States, Italy and Spain supplied acute and convalescent COVID-19 samples. PBMCs, B-cell-depleted T cells, or T cells provided the cDNA or gDNA that made up the material.

Original handling: From reference gene primer amplification, estimates of nucleated cell counts were derived. The method was immunoSEQ multiplex PCR; TCRdb's version includes in-frame clones alone and lacks a portion of them. V, J and clone size are taken as reported in that table, and D and trimming were inferred from the DNA itself. Of roughly 200,000 clones listed, roughly 84% are singletons. Germline V gene sequence: CDR1 MNHEY, CDR2 SVGAGI. The V and J ends lost 6 bases and 2 bases, in that order; junction bases with no gene match: 4. This CDR3 has 14 residues. This receptor was taken from a woman aged 40-49 years who had recovered from COVID-19. The chain uses TRBV6-5 and TRBJ1-5; 7 nucleotides agree with TRBD1. Material for sequencing was peripheral blood. The CDR3 DNA reads as TGTGCCAGCAGGCCTGGACAGGGCAATCAGCCCCAGCATTTT. This translates into CASRPGQGNQPQHF.